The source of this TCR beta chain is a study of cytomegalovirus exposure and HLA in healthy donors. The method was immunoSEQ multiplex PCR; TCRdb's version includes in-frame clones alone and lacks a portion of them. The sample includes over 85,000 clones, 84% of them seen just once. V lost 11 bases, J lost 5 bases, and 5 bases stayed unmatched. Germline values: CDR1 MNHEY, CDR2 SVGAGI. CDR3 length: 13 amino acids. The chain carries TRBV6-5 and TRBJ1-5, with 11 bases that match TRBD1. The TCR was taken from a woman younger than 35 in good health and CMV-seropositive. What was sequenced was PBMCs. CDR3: CACGTGGHQPQHF. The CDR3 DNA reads TGTGCCTGCGGGACAGGGGGGCATCAGCCCCAGCATTTT.